This T cell receptor beta chain emerged from a study of cytomegalovirus exposure and HLA in healthy donors (dated by TCRdb to 2016 to 2017). Describing the broader study: An earlier analysis of about 530 of the donors reported 276 Gb of sequence data and roughly 120 million unique TCR beta sequences obtained from about 180 million T cells. Among the roughly 390 genotyped donors, approximately 82% belonged to the genetic ancestry cluster associated with self-reported Caucasian donors. A later genetic analysis took genome-wide SNP genotypes for about three fifths of the 666 donors and used that subset as a discovery cohort. Four to six DR-DQ haplotypes were handled as single units for association and clustering, since linkage in the cohort was strong. Along with the roughly 610-subject first cohort, a separate validation cohort of about 110 different subjects was used. All discovery cohort repertoires had been generated using a single sequencing platform. The later analysis used no new phenotypic data to find candidate immune exposures, relying instead on TCR beta sequences and their occurrence across donors. Alongside the repertoire data, information on donor age, sex, ethnicity and CMV serostatus was compiled. The study aimed to test whether cataloging public T cell receptors could reveal signatures of past pathogen exposure. About 300 gigabases of sequencing data and tens of millions of unique TCR sequences were included in an early release covering 500 to 750 HLA-typed donors. In a later analysis, previously published TCR beta repertoires from roughly 710 donors were re-analyzed and high-resolution HLA genotyping was added so that TCR occurrence patterns could be studied. HLA typing included class I and class II loci at four-digit resolution. The study profiled the T cell repertoires of under 850 subjects by immunosequencing and related them to cytomegalovirus serostatus. High-throughput TCR immunosequencing, statistical association of individual TCRs with disease status, and machine learning were combined to predict cytomegalovirus infection status. An earlier analysis of 587 of the donors used high-throughput TCR beta sequencing to judge whether each TCR beta V gene segment behaved as functional or pseudogenic. The number of donors typed differed by locus, with roughly 620-640 for A, B, C, DRB1 and DQB1, roughly 550 for DQA1, approximately 570 for DPA1, and 450 to 480 for DPB1. On average, around 230,000 unique TCR beta nucleotide sequences were sequenced per donor among fewer than 500 genotyped donors of the cohort, with roughly 18% of those sequences being non-productive. The paper's findings and limits, for the study overall: Compared with the roughly 700-donor mean, donors in an Asian-associated ancestry cluster had fewer N-insertions in productive TCRs, according to a later genetic analysis. A later analysis found that TCR association rates varied across HLA loci, with DRB1 alleles showing the most associated TCRs and HLA-C alleles the fewest. Most TCR sequences were seen in very few donors, while some public TCRs were found in many individuals. Correlated functional status among segregating V segments might reflect linkage disequilibrium, but an unknown experimental factor could not be ruled out. In a later analysis, several top co-occurrence clusters were reported to appear linked to parvovirus B19, influenza, CMV and Epstein-Barr virus. Cytomegalovirus status was reported to be diagnosed by the classifier with high specificity and sensitivity in both the original and validation cohorts. A later analysis found that HLA-associated TCR beta chains were more clonally expanded and had lower generation probabilities than equally common non-associated chains. V-gene and J-gene trimming of TCR beta chains was associated with a missense DCLRE1C variant in a later genetic analysis, and the association was replicated in an independent cohort. A few of the identified cytomegalovirus-associated TCR beta chains were confirmed in vitro to be specific for cytomegalovirus antigens. Strong co-occurrence of HLA alleles, especially DR and DQ, made assigning TCR associations to individual alleles difficult. Because counts were too low, roughly 17 rarely observed V segments, including chromosome 9 orphons, were left out of the earlier analysis of about 500 of the donors. HLA typing was unavailable for some donors at each locus, so association tests used only the typed subset. The cohort was sequenced for TCR beta chains only, and without alpha or paired-chain data the features that could be detected were limited. In a later analysis, 16,951 TCR beta sequences were associated with specific HLA alleles at a false discovery rate of 0.05. According to the authors, the approach could potentially be generalized to other disease states and immunological phenotypes. The 87-base-pair reads could not distinguish some IMGT-functional V segments, including TRBV6-2 and TRBV6-3, so those segments were excluded. In an earlier analysis of approximately 590 of the donors, most TCR beta V segments appeared in productive rearrangements about 87% or about 30% of the time, broadly matching IMGT annotations. A group of highly shared sequence variants was considered likely to be a technical artifact of the sequencing pipeline. A further reported finding was that TCR beta sequences accurately predicted the HLA-A and HLA-B alleles for most subjects in the first cohort. The study listed 150 to 200 TCR beta chains as associated with cytomegalovirus. Presence/absence analyses assumed roughly uniform sequencing depth across donors, an assumption that may not hold. CMV serostatus was the only immune exposure information available for the cohort. A later analysis found that most CMV-associated TCR beta chains appeared HLA-restricted, with HLA associations seemingly driven largely by CMV exposure.

The germline V gene (reference sequence) supplies CDR1 SGHKS and CDR2 YYEKEE. V lost 0 bases and J lost 4 bases, and the count of bases not matched to a germline gene is 4. The CDR3 starts with the cysteine, ends with the phenylalanine, and has 15 residues. Only the CDR3 DNA stays, 45 bases, in frame from base 1. The cohort was made up of approximately 670 healthy bone marrow donors. At the time of sampling, all cohort members were nominally healthy, though unrecorded immune exposures were likely present. The donor tested CMV seropositive and was one of the 289 seropositive cohort members. A peripheral blood sample was provided by each donor, and peripheral blood mononuclear cells were used for TCR beta sequencing. Genomic DNA was extracted from the blood cell samples with the Qiagen DNeasy Blood Extraction Kit. About this clone itself: Its binding antigen is unknown. No clone much larger than this one lies a single base away; base qualities are absent. Other nucleotide sequences from this sample produce the same CDR3.

The library came from the immunoSEQ multiplex PCR assay. For the multiplex PCR, a mixture combining 60 forward primers for TCR Vbeta segments and 13 reverse primers for TCR Jbeta segments was used. Amplification of the CDR3 region of rearranged TCR beta genes was performed with a multiplex PCR assay on genomic DNA. The Illumina HiSeq System was used to sequence the amplified TCR beta libraries as 87-base-pair reads. On the study's bioinformatics: Across the roughly 600 repertoires, a later analysis counted around 80 million unique TCR beta chains, about 10 million of which were shared by at least two donors. Raw reads were error-corrected and collapsed into unique sequences by a nearest-neighbor algorithm in which closely related sequences were merged to remove PCR and sequencing errors. To assign V, D and J gene segments, CDR3 sequences were aligned to IMGT reference sequences. For a sequence to be retained, at least a six-nucleotide match to both a V gene segment and a J gene segment was required. Rearrangements were called productive when the CDR3 lacked stop codons and stayed in frame with V and J; all others were non-productive. Following IMGT convention, CDR3 was defined as the stretch from the second conserved V-encoded cysteine to the conserved J-encoded phenylalanine. Sequences without an unambiguous match to a single V gene segment were excluded from the earlier analysis of several hundred of the donors. In an earlier analysis of several hundred of the donors, V segments were called functional above 56.7% productive rearrangements and were called segregating when the between-donor standard deviation exceeded 5%. A statistical classification framework was built for diagnosing cytomegalovirus status from the catalog of TCR beta chain sequences. A later analysis assigned V and J genes by comparing TCR nucleotide sequences with IMGT/GENE-DB human TR gene sequences. A later analysis assigned CDR3 sequences and most-parsimonious VDJ recombination scenarios with the TCRdist pipeline. In a later analysis, each TCR beta chain was defined by its CDR3 amino acid sequence together with its V-gene family, and reads without a unique V-gene family were excluded. In a later analysis, fewer than 650 highly shared, low-generation-probability nucleotide sequences were removed to address suspected cross-contamination and a sequencing artifact. In a later analysis, a clonal expansion index for each public chain was calculated from normalized within-repertoire ranks of inferred template counts. In a later analysis, generation probabilities were computed with a VDJ recombination model fitted to out-of-frame rearrangements, and the resulting probabilities were checked against IGoR. A later analysis scored TCR-TCR, TCR-HLA and TCR-CMV co-occurrence with hypergeometric tests, applying a repertoire-size bias correction to TCR pairs. In a later analysis, false discovery rates were estimated by permuting HLA or CMV assignments 20 times. In a later analysis, co-occurring TCRs were grouped with DBSCAN, and TCRdist sequence similarity was added when clustering was performed within HLA-allele-positive subsets. Repertoires with fewer than 30,000 or more than 120,000 public chains were left out of co-occurrence clustering, as were five repertoires with anomalous nucleotide sharing. The source is immuneACCESS, and TCRdb retained only in-frame sequences with V and J called. Part of the clones is not carried over; for the studies checked, unresolved V genes explain less than half of this, and the remainder is unexplained. That table gives V, J and clone size, and the DNA gave D and trimming. The sample table holds about 200,000 clones, of which approximately 79% were seen once. Around 4.8% of the sample comes from the top ten.

Sequencing input: PBMCs. The chain is encoded by TRBV5-5 joined to TRBJ2-1; a stretch of 7 junction bases matches TRBD1. This sequence originates from a woman younger than 45 in good health and CMV-seropositive. CDR3 loop: CASSLDGDSYNEQFF. The DNA sequence is TGTGCCAGCAGCTTGGACGGGGACAGTTACAATGAGCAGTTCTTC.